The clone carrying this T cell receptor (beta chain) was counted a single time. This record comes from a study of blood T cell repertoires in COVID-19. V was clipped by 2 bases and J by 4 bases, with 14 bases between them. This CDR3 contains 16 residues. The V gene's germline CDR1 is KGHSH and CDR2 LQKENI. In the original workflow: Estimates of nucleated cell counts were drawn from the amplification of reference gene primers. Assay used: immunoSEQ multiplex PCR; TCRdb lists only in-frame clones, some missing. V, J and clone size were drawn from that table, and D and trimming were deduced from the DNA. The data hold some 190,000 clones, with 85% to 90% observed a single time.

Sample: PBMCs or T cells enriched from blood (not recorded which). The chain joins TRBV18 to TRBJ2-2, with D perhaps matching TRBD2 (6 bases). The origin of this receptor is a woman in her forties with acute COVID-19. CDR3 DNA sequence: TGTGCCAGCTCACCATCCGAGACTAGATCCACCGGGGAGCTGTTTTTT. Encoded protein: CASSPSETRSTGELFF. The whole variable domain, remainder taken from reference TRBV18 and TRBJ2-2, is NAGVMQNPRHLVRRRGQEARLRCSPMKGHSHVYWYRQLPEEGLKFMVYLQKENIIDESGMPKERFSAEFPKEGPSILRIQQVVRGDSAAYFCASSPSETRSTGELFFGEGSRLTVL.